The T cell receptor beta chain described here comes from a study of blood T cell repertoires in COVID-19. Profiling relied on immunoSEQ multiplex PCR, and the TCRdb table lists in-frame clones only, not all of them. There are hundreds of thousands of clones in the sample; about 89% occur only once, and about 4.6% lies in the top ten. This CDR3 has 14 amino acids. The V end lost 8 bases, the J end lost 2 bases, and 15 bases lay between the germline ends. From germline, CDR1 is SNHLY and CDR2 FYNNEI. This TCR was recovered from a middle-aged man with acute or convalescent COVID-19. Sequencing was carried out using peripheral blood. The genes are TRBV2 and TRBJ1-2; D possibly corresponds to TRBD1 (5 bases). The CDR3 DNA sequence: TGTGCCAGCCTCCTTATGAGGACAAACTATGGCTACACCTTC. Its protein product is CASLLMRTNYGYTF. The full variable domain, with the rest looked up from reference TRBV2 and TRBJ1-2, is EPEVTQTPSHQVTQMGQEVILRCVPISNHLYFYWYRQILGQKVEFLVSFYNNEISEKSEIFDDQFSVERPDGSNFTLKIRSTKLEDSAMYFCASLLMRTNYGYTFGSGTRLTVV.